These 3 T cell receptor beta chains came from one sample sequenced in a study of shared clonotypes between healthy human individuals. The method was immunoSEQ multiplex PCR; TCRdb's version includes in-frame clones alone and lacks a portion of them. The sample lists about 1.5 million clones, roughly 96% occurring once. The source material was naive CD4+ T cells sorted from blood. The subset here: CD45RA+ positively selected. These receptors all stem from a young man in good health.

The chain recombines TRBV18 with TRBJ2-1; D may correspond to TRBD1 or TRBD2 (6 bases each). V was clipped by 10 bases and J by 6 bases, with 22 bases between them. The CDR3 sequence is 15 residues long. The germline CDR1 and CDR2 sequences are KGHSH and LQKENI. The DNA of the CDR3 is TGTGCCACCTCCCCGGGGGACATCGGAACCAATGAGCAGTTCTTC. This gives the protein CATSPGDIGTNEQFF.

V gene TRBV7-7 combines with J gene TRBJ2-1; TRBD1 matches 7 bases. V lost 4 bases, J lost 7 bases, and 10 bases stayed unmatched. Germline V gene data show CDR1 as SSHAT and CDR2 as FNYEAQ (reference sequence). The CDR3 loop spans 15 amino acids. CDR3 loop: CASSSDRAAKNEQFF. Here the CDR3 DNA reads TGTGCCAGCAGCTCTGACAGGGCCGCAAAAAATGAGCAGTTCTTC.

The chain is built from TRBV14 and TRBJ2-2, with 8 bases identical to TRBD2. Germline loops: CDR1 SGHDN, CDR2 FVKESK. The ends lost 3 bases at V and 0 bases at J; junction bases unmatched: 6. The CDR3 spans 17 residues. In DNA form, the CDR3 reads TGTGCCAGCAGCCACCTTACTAGCGGCGCGAACACCGGGGAGCTGTTTTTT. Translated: CASSHLTSGANTGELFF.